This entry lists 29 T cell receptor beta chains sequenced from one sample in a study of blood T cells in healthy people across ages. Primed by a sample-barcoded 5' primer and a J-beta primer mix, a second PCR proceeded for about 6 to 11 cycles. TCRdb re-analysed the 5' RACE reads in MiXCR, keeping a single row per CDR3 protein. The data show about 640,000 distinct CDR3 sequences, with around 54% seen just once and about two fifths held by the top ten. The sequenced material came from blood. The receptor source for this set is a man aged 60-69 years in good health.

DNA of the CDR3: TGTGCCAGCAGCCACGGGACAGGGAATTCACCCCTCCACTTT. It yields the protein CASSHGTGNSPLHF. The chain joins TRBV3-1 to TRBJ1-6, with TRBD1 matching 9 bases. After removal of 3 bases from V and 7 bases from J, the junction contained 1 base not matched to a gene. Germline CDR1 reads LGHDT; CDR2 reads YNNKEL (reference sequence). The CDR3 is 14 amino acids.

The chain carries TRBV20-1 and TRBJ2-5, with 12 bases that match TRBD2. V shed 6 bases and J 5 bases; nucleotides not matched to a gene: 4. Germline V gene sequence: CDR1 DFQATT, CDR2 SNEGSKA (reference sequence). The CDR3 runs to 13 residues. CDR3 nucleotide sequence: TGCAGTGCCGGACTAGCGGGGTGGGAGACCCAGTACTTC. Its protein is CSAGLAGWETQYF.

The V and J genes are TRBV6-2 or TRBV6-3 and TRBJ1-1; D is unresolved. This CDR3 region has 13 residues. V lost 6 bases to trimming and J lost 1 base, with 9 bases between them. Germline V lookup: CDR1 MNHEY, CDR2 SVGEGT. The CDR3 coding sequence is TGTGCCAGCAGGCGCCGAGGGAACACTGAAGCTTTCTTT. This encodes CASRRRGNTEAFF.

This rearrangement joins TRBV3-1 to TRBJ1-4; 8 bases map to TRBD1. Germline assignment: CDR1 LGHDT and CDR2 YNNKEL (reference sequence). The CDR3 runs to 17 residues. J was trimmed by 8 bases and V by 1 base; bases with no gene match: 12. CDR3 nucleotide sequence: TGTGCCAGCAGCCAAGTTCAGGGGGCGAAAATAGGCGAAAAACTGTTTTTT. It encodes CASSQVQGAKIGEKLFF.

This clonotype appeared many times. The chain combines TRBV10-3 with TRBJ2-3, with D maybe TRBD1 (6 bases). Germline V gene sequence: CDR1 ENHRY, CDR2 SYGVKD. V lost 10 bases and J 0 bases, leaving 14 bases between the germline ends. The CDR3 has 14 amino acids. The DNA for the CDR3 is TGTGCCACCCAGGGGTCATATAGCACAGATACGCAGTATTTT. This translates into CATQGSYSTDTQYF.

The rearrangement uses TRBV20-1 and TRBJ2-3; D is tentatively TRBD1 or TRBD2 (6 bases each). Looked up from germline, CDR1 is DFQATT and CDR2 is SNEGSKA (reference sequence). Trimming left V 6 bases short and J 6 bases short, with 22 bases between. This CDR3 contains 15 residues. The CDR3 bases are TGCAGTGCAACGGGGGCCCCTTATGTCATGGATACGCAGTATTTT. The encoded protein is CSATGAPYVMDTQYF.

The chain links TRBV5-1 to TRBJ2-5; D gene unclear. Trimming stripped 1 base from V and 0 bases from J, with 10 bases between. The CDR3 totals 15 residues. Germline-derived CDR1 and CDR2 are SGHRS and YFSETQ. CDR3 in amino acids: CASSLFPANQETQYF. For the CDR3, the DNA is TGCGCCAGCAGCTTGTTCCCGGCCAACCAAGAGACCCAGTACTTC. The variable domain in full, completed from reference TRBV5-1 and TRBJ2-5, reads KAGVTQTPRYLIKTRGQQVTLSCSPISGHRSVSWYQQTPGQGLQFLFEYFSETQRNKGNFPGRFSGRQFSNSRSEMNVSTLELGDSALYLCASSLFPANQETQYFGPGTRLLVL.

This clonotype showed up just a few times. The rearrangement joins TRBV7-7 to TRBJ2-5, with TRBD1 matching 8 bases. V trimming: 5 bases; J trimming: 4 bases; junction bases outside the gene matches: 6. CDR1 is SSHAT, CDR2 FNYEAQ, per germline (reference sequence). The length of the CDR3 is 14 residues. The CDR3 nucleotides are TGTGCCAGCAGCGCCCGGACAGGGCGAGAGACCCAGTACTTC. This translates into CASSARTGRETQYF.

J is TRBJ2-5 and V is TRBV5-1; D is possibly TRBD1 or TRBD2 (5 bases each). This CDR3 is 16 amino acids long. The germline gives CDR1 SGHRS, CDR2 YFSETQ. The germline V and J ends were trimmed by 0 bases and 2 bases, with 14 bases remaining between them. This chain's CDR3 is CASSLEGTSSQETQYF. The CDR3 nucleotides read TGCGCCAGCAGCTTGGAGGGGACGTCTAGTCAAGAGACCCAGTACTTC.

The CDR3 coding sequence is TGCAGTGCTTGGGGTTCGAGATTAGGGACTGAAGCTTTCTTT. Its translation is CSAWGSRLGTEAFF. The gene calls are TRBV20-1 and TRBJ1-1; D gene ambiguous. The CDR3 extends over 14 amino acids. Per germline, CDR1 DFQATT and CDR2 SNEGSKA (reference sequence). V was shortened by 5 bases and J by 5 bases, with 18 bases between the two germline ends.

This chain's CDR3 is CASSHAGQGRGETQYF. The CDR3 nucleotides are TGCGCCAGCAGTCATGCCGGACAGGGGCGGGGAGAGACCCAGTACTTC. The rearrangement joins TRBV4-1 to TRBJ2-5; 9 positions match TRBD1. From germline, CDR1 is MGHRA and CDR2 YSYEKL. V was clipped by 6 bases and J by 4 bases; unmatched bases: 12. The CDR3 covers 16 residues.

The CDR3 here is CASSLTRGLDYEQYF. The CDR3 region has the DNA TGTGCCAGCAGTTTAACGAGGGGGCTGGACTACGAGCAGTACTTC. The genes are TRBV7-2 and TRBJ2-7; 7 bases fit TRBD1. Germline V gene sequence: CDR1 SGHTA, CDR2 FQGNSA. Trimming cost V 6 bases and J 3 bases; bases outside gene matches: 11. This CDR3 contains 15 residues.

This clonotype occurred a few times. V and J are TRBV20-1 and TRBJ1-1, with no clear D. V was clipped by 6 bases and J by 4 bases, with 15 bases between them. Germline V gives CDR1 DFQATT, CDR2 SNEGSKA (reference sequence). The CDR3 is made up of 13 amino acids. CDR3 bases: TGCAGTGCCTCGTCCCTCGGGGTCACTGAAGCTTTCTTT. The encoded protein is CSASSLGVTEAFF.

In DNA, the CDR3 is TGCAGTGCTCCCGACAGGGAAATCCGGGGCTACACCTTC. Translation gives CSAPDREIRGYTF. The gene calls are TRBV20-1 and TRBJ1-2, with 7 bases identical to TRBD1. CDR1 DFQATT and CDR2 SNEGSKA come from the germline V gene (reference sequence). V lost 5 bases to trimming and J lost 8 bases; unmatched junction nucleotides: 11. The CDR3 has 13 residues.

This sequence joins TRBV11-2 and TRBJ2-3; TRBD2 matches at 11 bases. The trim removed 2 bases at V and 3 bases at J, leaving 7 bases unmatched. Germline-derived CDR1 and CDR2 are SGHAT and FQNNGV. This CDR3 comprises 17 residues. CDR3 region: CASSLTRLAGLTDTQYF. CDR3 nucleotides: TGTGCCAGCAGCTTAACCCGACTAGCGGGATTGACAGATACGCAGTATTTT.

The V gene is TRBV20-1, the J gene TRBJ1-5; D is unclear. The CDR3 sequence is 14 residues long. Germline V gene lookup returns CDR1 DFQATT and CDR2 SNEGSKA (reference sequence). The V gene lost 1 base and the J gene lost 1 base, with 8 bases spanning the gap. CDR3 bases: TGCAGTGCTAGAGTCGTGGGGAGCAATCAGCCCCAGCATTTT. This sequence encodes CSARVVGSNQPQHF.

The CDR3 DNA is TGTGCCAGCAGCCAAGAACGGAACAGGGGTAACACCGGGGAGCTGTTTTTT. Protein sequence: CASSQERNRGNTGELFF. The chain links TRBV4-2 to TRBJ2-2; the match to TRBD1 covers 7 bases. Germline V CDR1 and CDR2: LGHNA, YNFKEQ. After removal of 0 bases from V and 2 bases from J, the junction contained 6 bases not matched to a gene. This CDR3 spans 17 amino acids.

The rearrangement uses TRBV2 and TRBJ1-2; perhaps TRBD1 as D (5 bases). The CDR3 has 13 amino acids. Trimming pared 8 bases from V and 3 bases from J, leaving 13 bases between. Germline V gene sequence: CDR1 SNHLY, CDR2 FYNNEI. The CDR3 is CASHRTGDYGYTF. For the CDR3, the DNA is TGTGCCAGCCACAGGACGGGCGACTATGGCTACACCTTC.

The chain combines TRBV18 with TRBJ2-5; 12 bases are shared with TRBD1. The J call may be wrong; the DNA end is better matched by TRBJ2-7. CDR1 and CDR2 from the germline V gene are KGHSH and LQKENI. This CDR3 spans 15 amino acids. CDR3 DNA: TGTGCCAGCTCTCTCCGGGACAGGGGGCACTACGAGCAGTACTTC. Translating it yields CASSLRDRGHYEQYF.

This CDR3 is CATGPTWHNEQFF. CDR3 DNA: TGTGCCACGGGGCCGACATGGCACAATGAGCAGTTCTTC. The genes are TRBV12-3 or TRBV12-4 and TRBJ2-1, with D perhaps TRBD1 or TRBD2 (5 bases each). This CDR3 has 13 residues. V lost 10 bases and J 5 bases, leaving 15 bases between the germline ends.

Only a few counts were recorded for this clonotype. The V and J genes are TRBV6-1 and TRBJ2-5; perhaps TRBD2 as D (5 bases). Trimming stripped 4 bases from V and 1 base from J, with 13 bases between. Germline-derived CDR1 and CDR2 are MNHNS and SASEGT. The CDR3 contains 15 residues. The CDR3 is CASSAAGRGQETQYF. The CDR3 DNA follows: TGTGCCAGCAGTGCGGCCGGCCGGGGCCAAGAGACCCAGTACTTC.

The CDR3 spells CAISLQGANTEAFF. CDR3 nucleotides: TGTGCCATCAGTTTACAGGGAGCGAACACTGAAGCTTTCTTT. The chain joins TRBV10-3 to TRBJ1-1, with D perhaps matching TRBD1 (6 bases). This CDR3 is built from 14 residues. V lost 5 bases, J lost 1 base, and 11 bases lay in between. Germline assignment: CDR1 ENHRY and CDR2 SYGVKD.

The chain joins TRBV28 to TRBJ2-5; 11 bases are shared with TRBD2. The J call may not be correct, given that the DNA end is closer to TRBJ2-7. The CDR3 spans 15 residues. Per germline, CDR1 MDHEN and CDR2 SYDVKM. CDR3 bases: TGTGCCAGCAACCCTAGCGGGGGGCTACCCACCGAGCAGTACTTC. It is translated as CASNPSGGLPTEQYF.

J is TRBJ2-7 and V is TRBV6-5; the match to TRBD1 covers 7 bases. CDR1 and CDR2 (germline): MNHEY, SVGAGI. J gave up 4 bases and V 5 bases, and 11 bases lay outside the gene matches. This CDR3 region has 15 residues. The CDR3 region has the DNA TGTGCCAGCAGTAAGCCGGGACAGAAACCTTACGAGCAGTACTTC. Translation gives CASSKPGQKPYEQYF.

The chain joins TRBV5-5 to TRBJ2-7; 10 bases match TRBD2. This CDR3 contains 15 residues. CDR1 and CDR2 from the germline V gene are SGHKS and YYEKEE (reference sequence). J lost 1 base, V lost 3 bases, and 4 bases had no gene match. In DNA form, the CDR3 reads TGTGCCAGCAGCTATTCGGGACTAGCGTCCTACGAGCAGTACTTC. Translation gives CASSYSGLASYEQYF.

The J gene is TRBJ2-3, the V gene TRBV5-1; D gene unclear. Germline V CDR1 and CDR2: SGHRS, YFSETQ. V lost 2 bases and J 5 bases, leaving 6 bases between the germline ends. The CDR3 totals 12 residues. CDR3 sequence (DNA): TGCGCCAGCAGCTTCGACGAAGATACGCAGTATTTT. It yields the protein CASSFDEDTQYF.

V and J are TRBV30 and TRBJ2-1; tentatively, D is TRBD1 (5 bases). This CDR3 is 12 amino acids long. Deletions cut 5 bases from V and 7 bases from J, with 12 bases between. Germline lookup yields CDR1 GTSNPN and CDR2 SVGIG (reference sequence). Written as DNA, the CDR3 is TGTGCCTGGGCCAGGGTGGATAATGAGCAGTTCTTC. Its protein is CAWARVDNEQFF. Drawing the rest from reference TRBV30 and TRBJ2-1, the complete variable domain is SQTIHQWPATLVQPVGSPLSLECTVEGTSNPNLYWYRQAAGRGLQLLFYSVGIGQISSEVPQNLSASRPQDRQFILSSKKLLLSDSGFYLCAWARVDNEQFFGPGTRLTVL.

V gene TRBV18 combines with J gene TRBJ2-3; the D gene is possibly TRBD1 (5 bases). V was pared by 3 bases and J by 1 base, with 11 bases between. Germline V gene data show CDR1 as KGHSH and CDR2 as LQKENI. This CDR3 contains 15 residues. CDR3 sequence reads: CASSPRGHGTDTQYF. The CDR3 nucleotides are TGTGCCAGCTCACCCAGAGGACATGGCACAGATACGCAGTATTTT.

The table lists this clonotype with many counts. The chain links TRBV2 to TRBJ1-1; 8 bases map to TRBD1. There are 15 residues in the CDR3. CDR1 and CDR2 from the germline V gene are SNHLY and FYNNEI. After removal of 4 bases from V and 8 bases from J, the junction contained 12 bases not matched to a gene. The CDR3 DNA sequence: TGTGCCAGCAGTGGAGGAGGACAGGGCAGGGTGGAAGCTTTCTTT. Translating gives CASSGGGQGRVEAFF.